These T cell receptor beta chains were read from a single sample in a study of cytomegalovirus exposure and HLA in healthy donors. Method: immunoSEQ multiplex PCR; TCRdb's copy keeps in-frame clones and lacks some. The sample includes over 85,000 clones, roughly 94% of them seen just once. Input material: PBMCs. The receptors come from a woman younger than 35 in good health and CMV-seronegative. CDR3s include the opening cysteine and the closing phenylalanine or tryptophan. A D gene is named only where the DNA matches it firmly. Some rows have no size entry. The others give once, few or many, or a class for an expanded clone.

J | size | V | D | DNA | CDR3
TRBJ2-1 | - | TRBV11-3 | - | TGTGCCAGCAGCTTAGATGGGCTCCAGTACAATGAGCAGTTCTTC | CASSLDGLQYNEQFF
TRBJ1-3 | - | TRBV6-5 | - | TGTGCCAGCAGTTACCTCTCTGGAAACACCATATATTTT | CASSYLSGNTIYF
TRBJ2-5 | once | TRBV7-7 | TRBD1 | TGTGCTAGCAGCCCCCAGGGGGCCCAAGAGACCCAGTACTTC | CASSPQGAQETQYF
TRBJ1-5 | - | TRBV27 | TRBD1 | TGTGCCAGCAGTTTGGGGACAGGGGGTCAGCCCCAGCATTTT | CASSLGTGGQPQHF
TRBJ2-7 | - | TRBV28 | TRBD1 | TGTGCCAGCAGGGGACAGGGGGTGGGCGAGCAGTACTTC | CASRGQGVGEQYF
TRBJ2-7 | - | TRBV6-1 | TRBD1 | TGTGCCAGCAGTGCACGGACAGGGGATCTCTCCTACGAGCAGTACTTC | CASSARTGDLSYEQYF
TRBJ1-1 | few | TRBV29-1 | - | TGCAGCATGAGGTTGGGGAACACTGAAGCTTTCTTT | CSMRLGNTEAFF
TRBJ2-3 | - | TRBV5-6 | - | TGTGCCAGCAGCTTGGGCAGGGTAGATACGCAGTATTTT | CASSLGRVDTQYF
TRBJ1-4 | - | TRBV6-5 | TRBD1 | TGTGCCAGCAGTAGGGACAGGGATGAAAAACTGTTTTTT | CASSRDRDEKLFF
TRBJ2-7 | - | TRBV5-1 | - | TGCGCCAGCAGCTTAATCGTCGGGGGCCGGGGCGGGAGAGCTTCCTACGAGCAGTACTTC | CASSLIVGGRGGRASYEQYF
TRBJ1-2 | - | TRBV18 | TRBD1 | TGTGCCAGCTCATTAGACAGGGGTGGCTATGGCTACACCTTC | CASSLDRGGYGYTF
TRBJ1-1 | - | TRBV5-1 | TRBD1 | TGCGCCAGCAGCTTTACAGGGGGTAGCACTGAAGCTTTCTTT | CASSFTGGSTEAFF
TRBJ1-6 | once | TRBV10-3 | - | TGTGCCATCAGTGTGGGGGGTGATAATTCACCCCTCCACTTT | CAISVGGDNSPLHF
TRBJ1-2 | - | TRBV6-5 | TRBD1 | TGTGCCAGCCGAAAAACAGGGGGCCGGGGCTACACCTTC | CASRKTGGRGYTF
TRBJ2-1 | - | TRBV28 | - | TGTGCCAGCACCATGGGCGGGCTAGTGCGTAATGAGCAGTTCTTC | CASTMGGLVRNEQFF
TRBJ2-3 | - | TRBV7-8 | TRBD2 | TGTGCCAGCAGCTCTAGCGGGGGGGCAGATACGCAGTATTTT | CASSSSGGADTQYF
TRBJ2-2 | - | TRBV11-3 | - | TGTGCCAGCAGCTTCTATGGGAGAGGGTCACCCGGGGAGCTGTTTTTT | CASSFYGRGSPGELFF
TRBJ2-7 | - | TRBV29-1 | - | TGCAGCGTTGGCCCGGAGGGGGCTGGGTCCTACGAGCAGTACTTC | CSVGPEGAGSYEQYF
TRBJ1-2 | once | TRBV30 | - | TGTGCCTGGAGTTCGGACTTTAGGGATGGCTACACCTTC | CAWSSDFRDGYTF
TRBJ2-3 | - | TRBV2 | TRBD2 | TGTGCCAGCAGCGGACTAGCGGGGGGGAGTTTACCTGGGGCAGATACGCAGTATTTT | CASSGLAGGSLPGADTQYF
TRBJ1-2 | - | TRBV2 | - | TGTGCCAGCAGTGGGGGAGAGGGCTATGGCTACACCTTC | CASSGGEGYGYTF
TRBJ2-3 | - | TRBV6-1 | - | TGTGCCAGCAGTGAAGGCGGCGAAACGGAAAAGCAGTATTTT | CASSEGGETEKQYF
TRBJ2-5 | once | TRBV5-1 | TRBD2 | TGCGCCAGCAGCATTAGCGGGGGTTACCAAGAGACCCAGTACTTC | CASSISGGYQETQYF
TRBJ1-2 | - | TRBV7-2 | TRBD1 | TGTGCCAGCAGCTTTCAGGGGGCCGACTATGGCTACACCTTC | CASSFQGADYGYTF
TRBJ1-1 | - | TRBV6-6 | - | TGTGCGGGCAAGGCGGGGTGGAAGGACACTGAAGCTTTCTTT | CAGKAGWKDTEAFF
TRBJ2-1 | - | TRBV9 | TRBD2 | TGTGCCAGCAGCGCCCGAGGTACTAGCGGGGGGAATGAGCAGTTCTTC | CASSARGTSGGNEQFF
TRBJ1-4 | once | TRBV6-5 | TRBD1 | TGTGCCAGCAGTTTTGGGGTGACAGGGCAAGACATGAAACTGTTTTTT | CASSFGVTGQDMKLFF
TRBJ1-2 | - | TRBV18 | - | TGTGCCAGCTCACCACAACGACAGGACTATGGCTACACCTTC | CASSPQRQDYGYTF
TRBJ1-1 | - | TRBV28 | - | TGTGCCAGCACCCGGGGCGGGAAAGCAAACACTGAAGCTTTCTTT | CASTRGGKANTEAFF
TRBJ2-1 | - | TRBV30 | - | TGTGCCTGGGGACAGTCCTACAATGAGCAGTTCTTC | CAWGQSYNEQFF
TRBJ2-7 | - | TRBV5-1 | TRBD2 | TGCGCCAGCAGCTTCGCTAGCGGGAGGACAACCTACGAGCAGTACTTC | CASSFASGRTTYEQYF
TRBJ2-3 | once | TRBV9 | - | TGTGCCAGCAGCGAACATAGCACAGATACGCAGTATTTT | CASSEHSTDTQYF
TRBJ1-1 | few | TRBV5-1 | - | TGCGCCAGCAGCTTGGCTGGGACATCCGGTGAAGCTTTCTTT | CASSLAGTSGEAFF
TRBJ2-1 | - | TRBV27 | TRBD1 | TGTGCCAGCAGCTCCGACAGGGTTGTAGGAGATGAGCAGTTCTTC | CASSSDRVVGDEQFF
TRBJ2-5 | - | TRBV29-1 | TRBD2 | TGCAGCGTTGGGCGGGGGGGCACTGAAGAGACCCAGTACTTC | CSVGRGGTEETQYF
TRBJ2-1 | - | TRBV4-3 | TRBD2 | TGCGCCAGCAGCCACCTGGGGCGGGGGGTCGGTATCGAGCAGTTCTTC | CASSHLGRGVGIEQFF
TRBJ2-7 | - | TRBV15 | TRBD2 | TGTGCCACCAGCTCCCCCCGCGGGAGCTCCTACGAGCAGTACTTC | CATSSPRGSSYEQYF
TRBJ2-7 | few | TRBV7-9 | TRBD1 | TGTGCCAGCAGTTTCACCCGGGACAGGGGATACTACGAGCAGTACTTC | CASSFTRDRGYYEQYF
TRBJ2-7 | - | TRBV7-9 | - | TGTGCCAGCGCCAGGGAATACTACGAGCAGTACTTC | CASAREYYEQYF
TRBJ2-7 | - | TRBV4-1 | TRBD2 | TGCGCCAGCAGCCGCGGAAGCGGGGGCCCCACCTACGAGCAGTACTTC | CASSRGSGGPTYEQYF
TRBJ1-4 | - | TRBV7-9 | - | TGTGCCAGCAGCGAATACAGGACGCAAAATGAAAAACTGTTTTTT | CASSEYRTQNEKLFF
TRBJ1-2 | - | TRBV27 | TRBD1 | TGTGCCAGCTCCTTAGATGGAAGGGGGCCTACTAACTATGGCTACACCTTC | CASSLDGRGPTNYGYTF